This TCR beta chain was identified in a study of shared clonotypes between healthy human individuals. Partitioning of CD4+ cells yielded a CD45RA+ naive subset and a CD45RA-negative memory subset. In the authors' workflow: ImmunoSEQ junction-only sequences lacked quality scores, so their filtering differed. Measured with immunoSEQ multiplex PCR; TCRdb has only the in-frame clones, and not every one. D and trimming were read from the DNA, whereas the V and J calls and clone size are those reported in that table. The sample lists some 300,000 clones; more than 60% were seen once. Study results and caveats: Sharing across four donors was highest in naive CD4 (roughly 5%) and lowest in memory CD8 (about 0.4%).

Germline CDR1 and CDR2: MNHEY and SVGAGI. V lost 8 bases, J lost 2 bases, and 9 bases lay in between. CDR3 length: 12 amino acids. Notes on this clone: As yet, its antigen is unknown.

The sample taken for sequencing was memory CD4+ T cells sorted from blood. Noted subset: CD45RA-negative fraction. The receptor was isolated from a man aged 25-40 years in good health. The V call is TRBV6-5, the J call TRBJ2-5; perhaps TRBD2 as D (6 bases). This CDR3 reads CASRAGQETQYF. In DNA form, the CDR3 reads TGTGCCAGCCGGGCGGGACAAGAGACCCAGTACTTC.